The rows below give T cell receptor beta chains drawn from one sample of a study of cytomegalovirus exposure and HLA in healthy donors. Libraries were prepared by immunoSEQ multiplex PCR; TCRdb keeps only in-frame clonotypes and omits some of them. Among about 160,000 clones listed, about four fifths were seen once. Material: PBMCs. The receptors were sampled from a man between 25 and 39 years old in good health and CMV-seronegative. Each CDR3 is given with its conserved first and last residue. Fields, in order: CDR3 length, V gene, J gene, clone size, D gene, CDR3 protein, CDR3 DNA. The D gene is left open where the match is weak. For some rows the clone size is stated as once, few or many, or as a class when expanded; others skip it.

CDR3 length: 14; V gene: TRBV28; J gene: TRBJ2-1; clone size: -; D gene: -; CDR3 protein: CASSPPRSYNEQFF; CDR3 DNA: TGTGCCAGCAGTCCCCCCCGCAGTTACAATGAGCAGTTCTTC
CDR3 length: 17; V gene: TRBV5-4; J gene: TRBJ2-7; clone size: once; D gene: TRBD2; CDR3 protein: CASSSGGLAGGSYEQYF; CDR3 DNA: TGTGCCAGCAGCAGTGGCGGACTAGCGGGGGGCTCCTACGAGCAGTACTTC
CDR3 length: 15; V gene: TRBV5-1; J gene: TRBJ1-1; clone size: -; D gene: TRBD1; CDR3 protein: CASSLLGGPNTEAFF; CDR3 DNA: TGCGCCAGCAGCTTGTTAGGGGGCCCGAACACTGAAGCTTTCTTT
CDR3 length: 16; V gene: TRBV19; J gene: TRBJ2-1; clone size: -; D gene: TRBD2; CDR3 protein: CASSILAGGGYNEQFF; CDR3 DNA: TGTGCCAGTAGTATTCTAGCGGGTGGGGGGTACAATGAGCAGTTCTTC
CDR3 length: 15; V gene: TRBV5-1; J gene: TRBJ1-2; clone size: -; D gene: TRBD1; CDR3 protein: CASRIYTSGGTGYTF; CDR3 DNA: TGCGCCAGCAGAATATACACCTCAGGGGGCACTGGCTACACCTTC
CDR3 length: 15; V gene: TRBV11-2; J gene: TRBJ1-1; clone size: -; D gene: -; CDR3 protein: CASSLNLPGGGEAFF; CDR3 DNA: TGTGCCAGCAGCTTAAACCTACCGGGGGGGGGAGAAGCTTTCTTT
CDR3 length: 17; V gene: TRBV27; J gene: TRBJ2-7; clone size: -; D gene: TRBD1; CDR3 protein: CASSLRSWGQGGYEQYF; CDR3 DNA: TGTGCCAGCAGTTTAAGGTCCTGGGGACAGGGCGGGTACGAGCAGTACTTC
CDR3 length: 15; V gene: TRBV28; J gene: TRBJ2-1; clone size: -; D gene: TRBD1; CDR3 protein: CASRPDRVDYNEQFF; CDR3 DNA: TGTGCCAGCAGGCCGGACAGGGTTGACTACAATGAGCAGTTCTTC
CDR3 length: 17; V gene: TRBV5-1; J gene: TRBJ2-6; clone size: few; D gene: TRBD1; CDR3 protein: CASSPGQGSSGANVLTF; CDR3 DNA: TGCGCCAGCAGCCCCGGACAGGGAAGTTCTGGGGCCAACGTCCTGACTTTC
CDR3 length: 16; V gene: TRBV7-9; J gene: TRBJ2-7; clone size: -; D gene: TRBD1; CDR3 protein: CASSRTGTGASYEQYF; CDR3 DNA: TGTGCCAGCAGCAGGACCGGGACAGGAGCCTCCTACGAGCAGTACTTC
CDR3 length: 13; V gene: TRBV7-9; J gene: TRBJ2-1; clone size: -; D gene: TRBD2; CDR3 protein: CASRHRGGGEQFF; CDR3 DNA: TGTGCCAGCAGGCACCGGGGGGGTGGCGAGCAGTTCTTC
CDR3 length: 12; V gene: TRBV5-6; J gene: TRBJ1-2; clone size: -; D gene: -; CDR3 protein: CASSIRDIGYTF; CDR3 DNA: TGTGCCAGCAGCATCCGGGACATTGGCTACACCTTC
CDR3 length: 15; V gene: TRBV6-5; J gene: TRBJ2-3; clone size: -; D gene: -; CDR3 protein: CASSYGGGETDTQYF; CDR3 DNA: TGTGCCAGCAGTTACGGGGGAGGTGAGACAGATACGCAGTATTTT
CDR3 length: 11; V gene: TRBV20-1; J gene: TRBJ1-3; clone size: few; D gene: -; CDR3 protein: CSARESQTIYF; CDR3 DNA: TGCAGTGCTAGAGAGTCTCAGACCATATATTTT
CDR3 length: 15; V gene: TRBV4-1; J gene: TRBJ2-1; clone size: -; D gene: -; CDR3 protein: CASSQGPWRGNEQFF; CDR3 DNA: TGCGCCAGCAGCCAGGGCCCCTGGAGGGGCAATGAGCAGTTCTTC
CDR3 length: 14; V gene: TRBV6-5; J gene: TRBJ2-7; clone size: -; D gene: -; CDR3 protein: CASSPQTAVGEQYF; CDR3 DNA: TGTGCCAGCAGCCCGCAAACGGCGGTGGGCGAGCAGTACTTC
CDR3 length: 13; V gene: TRBV28; J gene: TRBJ1-2; clone size: -; D gene: -; CDR3 protein: CASSLRRNYGYTF; CDR3 DNA: TGTGCCAGCAGTTTGCGGAGAAACTATGGCTACACCTTC
CDR3 length: 16; V gene: TRBV5-1; J gene: TRBJ2-4; clone size: -; D gene: TRBD1; CDR3 protein: CASSLGETGMKNIQYF; CDR3 DNA: TGCGCCAGCAGCTTGGGGGAGACAGGGATGAAAAACATTCAGTACTTC
CDR3 length: 15; V gene: TRBV5-4; J gene: TRBJ2-3; clone size: -; D gene: TRBD1; CDR3 protein: CASSARTGSTDTQYF; CDR3 DNA: TGTGCCAGCAGCGCACGGACAGGGAGCACAGATACGCAGTATTTT
CDR3 length: 15; V gene: TRBV5-1; J gene: TRBJ2-7; clone size: -; D gene: -; CDR3 protein: CASSLGESDAYEQYF; CDR3 DNA: TGCGCCAGCAGCTTGGGAGAGAGCGACGCCTACGAGCAGTACTTC